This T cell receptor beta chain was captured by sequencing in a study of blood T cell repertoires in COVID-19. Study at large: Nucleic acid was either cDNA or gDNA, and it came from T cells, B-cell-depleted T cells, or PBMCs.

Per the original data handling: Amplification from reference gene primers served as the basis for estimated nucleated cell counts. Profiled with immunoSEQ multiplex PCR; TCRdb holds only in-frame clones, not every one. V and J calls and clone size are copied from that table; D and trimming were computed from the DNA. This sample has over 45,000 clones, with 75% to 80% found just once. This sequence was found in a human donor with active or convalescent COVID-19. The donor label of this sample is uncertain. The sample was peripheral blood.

Here the CDR3 reads CASSRGTGGIRAFF. As DNA, the CDR3 is TGTGCCAGCAGCCGAGGGACAGGGGGGATCCGCGCTTTCTTT. The chain has TRBV3-1 (or the pseudogene TRBV3-2) and TRBJ1-1; 11 bases match TRBD1. This CDR3 comprises 14 residues. Germline V gene lookup returns CDR1 LGHDT and CDR2 YNNKEL (reference sequence). V shed 4 bases and J 11 bases; nucleotides not matched to a gene: 9.